Shown below are 21 T cell receptor beta chains from a single sample sequenced in a study of sequential checkpoint blockade in melanoma. Produced via immunoSEQ multiplex PCR; TCRdb's table is partial and in-frame only. Among thousands of clones, around 60% were seen once, and the ten largest hold under 25%. This sample's treatment: randomized to nivolumab then ipilimumab (arm A) or the reverse (arm B). Sequencing used CD8+ T cells sorted from blood (inferred from file names), obtained from a patient given nivolumab and ipilimumab in sequence. These receptors originate from a human donor with melanoma.

This clone was observed a single time. This rearrangement joins TRBV6-6 to TRBJ1-1; 9 nucleotides line up with TRBD1. J gave up 2 bases and V 5 bases, and 9 bases lay outside the gene matches. This CDR3 has 16 amino acids. CDR1 and CDR2 from the germline V gene are MNHNY and SVGAGI (reference sequence). The DNA of the CDR3 is TGTGCCAGCAGTAGCCTGGGACAGGGTTCAAACACTGAAGCTTTCTTT. Encoded protein: CASSSLGQGSNTEAFF.

The CDR3 sequence is CASSPKAGRGADTQYF. CDR3 DNA sequence: TGTGCCAGCAGCCCAAAGGCGGGGAGGGGGGCAGATACGCAGTATTTT. V and J are TRBV7-9 and TRBJ2-3; a weak D match, TRBD2 (7 bases). From germline, CDR1 is SEHNR and CDR2 FQNEAQ (reference sequence). This CDR3 is built from 16 residues. V was shortened by 5 bases and J by 4 bases, with 19 bases between the two germline ends.

This chain joins TRBV15 and TRBJ2-1, with D perhaps TRBD1 (8 bases). The germline V gene has CDR1 LNHNV and CDR2 YYDKDF (reference sequence). The V end was cut by 8 bases, the J end by 2 bases, with 19 bases between. The CDR3 contains 16 residues. CDR3 in amino acids: CATETSAGQAYNEQFF. The CDR3 nucleotides are TGTGCCACCGAGACGTCAGCGGGACAGGCCTACAATGAGCAGTTCTTC.

The chain carries TRBV27 and TRBJ2-5; possibly TRBD2 for D (6 bases). The CDR3 length is 15 residues. Germline-derived CDR1 and CDR2 are MNHEY and SMNVEV (reference sequence). With 3 bases removed from V and 2 bases from J, the gap between germline ends came to 13 bases. CDR3 DNA sequence: TGTGCCAGCAGTTTCTTTAGCGGAGTACAAGAGACCCAGTACTTC. Translated: CASSFFSGVQETQYF.

The chain has TRBV4-1 and TRBJ1-2, with 7 positions matching TRBD1. V was pared by 2 bases and J by 7 bases, with 13 bases of the junction left unmatched. This CDR3 comprises 16 residues. Germline CDR1 is MGHRA and CDR2 is YSYEKL. The CDR3 spells CASSQLGRTGVGGYTF. The CDR3 DNA reads as TGCGCCAGCAGCCAACTTGGAAGAACAGGGGTCGGTGGCTACACCTTC.

The chain uses TRBV27 and TRBJ1-6; tentatively, D is TRBD1 (5 bases). V lost 2 bases, J lost 10 bases, and 21 bases lay in between. The CDR3 contains 17 residues. CDR1 is MNHEY and CDR2 is SMNVEV in the germline V gene (reference sequence). CDR3 coding DNA: TGTGCCAGCAGTTTAATCCGGAGGGGAAGGGCAGGGTCACCCCTCCACTTT. Translating gives CASSLIRRGRAGSPLHF.

This clone was recorded a few times. V and J are TRBV5-4 and TRBJ1-2, with TRBD1 matching 8 bases. The CDR3 has 14 residues. J gave up 4 bases and V 0 bases, and 2 bases lay outside the gene matches. Germline V CDR1 and CDR2: SGHNT, YYREEE (reference sequence). In DNA form, the CDR3 reads TGTGCCAGCAGCTTGGCAGGGGGCACCTATGGCTACACCTTC. It translates to CASSLAGGTYGYTF.

The rearrangement links TRBV7-9 to TRBJ2-7, with TRBD2 identical over 7 bases. CDR1 and CDR2 (germline): SEHNR, FQNEAQ (reference sequence). V lost 8 bases and J lost 5; bases outside the gene matches: 12. This CDR3 contains 14 residues. The CDR3: CASGEGPIPHEQYF. The DNA of the CDR3 is TGTGCCAGCGGGGAGGGGCCCATCCCCCACGAGCAGTACTTC. The whole variable domain, filled in from reference TRBV7-9 and TRBJ2-7, reads DTGVSQNPRHKITKRGQNVTFRCDPISEHNRLYWYRQTLGQGPEFLTYFQNEAQLEKSRLLSDRFSAERPKGSFSTLEIQRTEQGDSAMYLCASGEGPIPHEQYFGPGTRLTVT.

A single count supports this clone. The chain carries TRBV13 and TRBJ2-6; TRBD2 might be the D (5 bases). V gave up 6 bases and J gave up 5 bases, with 23 bases separating them. This CDR3 contains 18 residues. The germline gives CDR1 PRHDT, CDR2 FYEKMQ (reference sequence). In nucleotides, the CDR3 is TGTGCCAGCAGAGACTATGAGCTGAGTACAAGTCGGGCCAACGTCCTGACTTTC. Its protein is CASRDYELSTSRANVLTF.

A few counts support this clone. One end of the junction varies from germline; a read error may be responsible. The rearrangement uses TRBV4-2 and TRBJ1-1; D is undetermined. The germline V gene encodes CDR1 LGHNA and CDR2 YNFKEQ. The CDR3 has 12 amino acids. CDR3 protein: CASSQEGPDLRF. The CDR3 coding sequence is TGTGCCAGCAGCCAAGAGGGCCCCGATCTTCGTTTT.

This sequence joins TRBV7-2 and TRBJ2-7; TRBD2 is a possible D gene (7 bases). Germline V lookup: CDR1 SGHTA, CDR2 FQGNSA. Trimming shortened V by 4 bases and J by 3 bases, and 19 bases separated the two germline ends. The CDR3 has 16 amino acids. DNA for the CDR3: TGTGCCAGCAGCTCGAGGGGAGGGGGGGAAATCTACGAGCAGTACTTC. Residues: CASSSRGGGEIYEQYF.

The J gene is TRBJ1-5, the V gene TRBV4-3; no firm D call. The CDR3 is 14 amino acids. From germline, CDR1 is LGHNA and CDR2 YSLEER. V lost 1 base and J lost 5, with 9 bases in between. The CDR3 region is CASSQGLGDQPQHF. In nucleotides, the CDR3 is TGCGCCAGCAGCCAAGGGTTGGGAGATCAGCCCCAGCATTTT.

This chain links TRBV9 with TRBJ1-3; possibly TRBD1 for D (5 bases). V dropped 2 bases and J dropped 0 bases, with 18 bases sitting between them. This CDR3 region has 18 residues. Germline CDR1 SGDLS, CDR2 YYNGEE. CDR3 residues: CASSVDPTALTSGNTIYF. The CDR3 coding sequence is TGTGCCAGCAGCGTTGATCCGACAGCTCTTACCTCTGGAAACACCATATATTTT.

The J gene is TRBJ2-7, the V gene TRBV4-1; D unclear. This CDR3 contains 13 residues. V was shortened by 2 bases and J by 3 bases, with 8 bases between the two germline ends. The germline CDR1 and CDR2 sequences are MGHRA and YSYEKL. CDR3 DNA: TGCGCCAGCAGCCAAACGACTTACTACGAGCAGTACTTC. This translates into CASSQTTYYEQYF.

The genes are TRBV12-1 and TRBJ1-4; the table assigns TRBD1, which was not confirmed against the DNA. TRBV12-1 represents a pseudogene. This CDR3 spans 12 amino acids. The CDR3 protein is CASSFRDEKLFF. CDR3 coding DNA: TGTGCCAGCAGCTTCAGGGATGAAAAACTGTTTTTT.

The rearrangement joins TRBV2 to TRBJ1-2; 8 bases fit TRBD1. The CDR3 totals 12 residues. V shed 7 bases and J 8 bases; nucleotides not matched to a gene: 6. Germline CDR1 is SNHLY and CDR2 is FYNNEI. This CDR3 is CASTPAGGGYTF. CDR3 bases: TGTGCCAGCACCCCCGCAGGGGGCGGCTACACCTTC. Full variable domain (missing parts from reference TRBV2 and TRBJ1-2): EPEVTQTPSHQVTQMGQEVILRCVPISNHLYFYWYRQILGQKVEFLVSFYNNEISEKSEIFDDQFSVERPDGSNFTLKIRSTKLEDSAMYFCASTPAGGGYTFGSGTRLTVV.

CDR3 DNA sequence: TGTGCCAGCAGCAATAAAGGACAGGGAAACTTCTATGGCTACACCTTC. Amino acids: CASSNKGQGNFYGYTF. The chain is built from TRBV9 and TRBJ1-2, with 8 bases identical to TRBD1. J gave up 4 bases and V 4 bases, and 12 bases lay outside the gene matches. This CDR3 region has 16 residues. Germline V gene lookup returns CDR1 SGDLS and CDR2 YYNGEE.

The CDR3 coding sequence is TGTGCCAGCAGCCGACTTTACGGGGGGCTTCTCCGTACTGGCTACACCTTC. It yields the protein CASSRLYGGLLRTGYTF. This chain uses TRBV13 with TRBJ1-2; D is perhaps TRBD1 (6 bases). CDR1 is PRHDT and CDR2 is FYEKMQ in the germline V gene (reference sequence). The V gene lost 5 bases and the J gene lost 7 bases, with 26 bases spanning the gap. The CDR3 contains 17 residues.

Within the sample, this clone is large (0.1 to 1%). CDR3 residues: CSVGLAGAQEQYF. The CDR3 coding sequence is TGCAGCGTTGGTCTAGCGGGAGCGCAGGAGCAGTACTTC. This rearrangement joins TRBV29-1 to TRBJ2-7, with 10 bases lining up with TRBD2. The CDR3 spans 13 residues. The junction had 7 bases not matched to a gene; V was cut back by 4 bases and J by 7 bases. Germline lookup yields CDR1 SQVTM and CDR2 ANQGSEA.

This sequence joins TRBV13 and TRBJ2-6; TRBD1 agrees at 7 bases. The CDR3 has 15 amino acids. The germline V gene has CDR1 PRHDT and CDR2 FYEKMQ (reference sequence). V lost 5 bases to trimming and J lost 4 bases; unmatched junction nucleotides: 5. The CDR3 DNA reads TGTGCCAGCAGCGGGCAGGGGGTAGGGGCCAACGTCCTGACTTTC. Its translation: CASSGQGVGANVLTF.

This clone is a singleton in its sample. V usage is TRBV7-2 and J usage is TRBJ2-7; 9 nucleotides line up with TRBD1. Germline CDR1 and CDR2: SGHTA and FQGNSA. The CDR3 length is 15 residues. V was clipped by 1 base and J by 5 bases; unmatched bases: 6. Here the CDR3 DNA reads TGTGCCAGCAGCTTAGGAGCGGGACAGGGCGACGAGCAGTACTTC. It is translated as CASSLGAGQGDEQYF.